This record concerns one T cell receptor (beta chain) sequence. Per germline, CDR1 MDHEN and CDR2 SYDVKM. The V and J ends lost 2 bases and 5 bases, in that order; junction bases with no gene match: 3. This CDR3 contains 14 residues. This specimen comes from a study of blood T cell repertoires in COVID-19. Clones were sequenced by immunoSEQ multiplex PCR, and TCRdb holds only the in-frame ones, with some missing. This sample has approximately 42,000 clones, with approximately 70% found just once. V usage is TRBV28 and J usage is TRBJ1-5, with 7 bases fitting TRBD1. The TCR originated in a man of 80 years or more with acute or convalescent COVID-19. The sample consisted of peripheral blood. The CDR3 spells CASSLNRGHQPQHF. CDR3 in DNA: TGTGCCAGCAGTTTAAACAGGGGTCATCAGCCCCAGCATTTT.